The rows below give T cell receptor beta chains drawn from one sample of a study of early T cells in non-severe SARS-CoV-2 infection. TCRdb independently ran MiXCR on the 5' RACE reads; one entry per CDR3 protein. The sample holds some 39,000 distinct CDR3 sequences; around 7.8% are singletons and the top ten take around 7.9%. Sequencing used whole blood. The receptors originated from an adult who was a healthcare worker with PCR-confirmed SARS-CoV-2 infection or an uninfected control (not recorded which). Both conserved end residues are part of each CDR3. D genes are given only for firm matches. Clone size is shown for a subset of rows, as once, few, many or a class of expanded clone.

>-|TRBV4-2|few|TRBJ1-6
CASRPRTLEGSPLHF
TGTGCCAGCAGGCCAAGGACTCTGGAAGGTTCACCCCTCCACTTT
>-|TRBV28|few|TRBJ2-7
CASSLLGLDEQYF
TGTGCCAGCAGTTTACTGGGACTCGACGAGCAGTACTTC
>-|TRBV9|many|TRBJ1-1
CASSVVGAQNTEAFF
TGTGCCAGCAGCGTAGTGGGGGCCCAGAACACTGAAGCTTTCTTT
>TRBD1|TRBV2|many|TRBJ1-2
CASSWTGGGGYTF
TGTGCCAGCAGTTGGACAGGGGGAGGAGGCTACACCTTC
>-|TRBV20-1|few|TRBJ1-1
CSAFRLTEAFF
TGCAGTGCTTTCAGGCTCACTGAAGCTTTCTTT
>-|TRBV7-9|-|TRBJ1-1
CASSSIGTAFF
TGTGCCAGCAGCTCAATTGGCACGGCTTTCTTT
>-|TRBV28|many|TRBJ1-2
CASSSQFYGYTF
TGTGCCAGCAGTTCCCAGTTCTATGGCTACACCTTC
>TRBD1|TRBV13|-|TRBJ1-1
CASGQGLMNTEAFF
TGTGCCAGCGGACAGGGGCTTATGAACACTGAAGCTTTCTTT
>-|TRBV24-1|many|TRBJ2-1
CATSDLSGNEQFF
TGTGCCACCAGTGATTTGTCAGGAAATGAGCAGTTCTTC
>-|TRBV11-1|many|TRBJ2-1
CASSFPRGAGEQFF
TGTGCCAGCAGCTTTCCCCGAGGAGCAGGAGAGCAGTTCTTC
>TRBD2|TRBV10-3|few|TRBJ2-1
CAISDLPAGEDNNEQFF
TGTGCCATCAGTGATCTACCAGCGGGGGAAGATAACAATGAGCAGTTCTTC
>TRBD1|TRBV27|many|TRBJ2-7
CAIRGQDLYEQYF
TGTGCCATCAGGGGACAGGACCTCTACGAGCAGTACTTC
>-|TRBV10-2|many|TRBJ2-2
CASGDRFLDTGELFF
TGCGCCAGCGGAGATAGGTTTCTGGACACCGGGGAGCTGTTTTTT
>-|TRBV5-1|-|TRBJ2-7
CASSLDPSYEQYF
TGCGCCAGCAGCTTGGACCCGTCTTACGAGCAGTACTTC
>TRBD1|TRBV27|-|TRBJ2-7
CASGTGPYEQYF
TGTGCCTCTGGGACAGGTCCCTACGAGCAGTACTTC
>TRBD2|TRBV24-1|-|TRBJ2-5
CATSDSTSGGQETQYF
TGTGCCACCAGTGATTCGACTAGCGGGGGCCAAGAGACCCAGTACTTC
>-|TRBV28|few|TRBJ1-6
CASSSIGGSYNSPLHF
TGTGCCAGCAGTTCCATAGGGGGCTCCTATAATTCACCCCTCCACTTT
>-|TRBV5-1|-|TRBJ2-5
CASSLSSSETQYF
TGCGCCAGCAGCTTGTCTAGCTCGGAGACCCAGTACTTC
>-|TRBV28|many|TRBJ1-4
CASSSDATNEKLFF
TGTGCCAGCAGTTCAGATGCAACTAATGAAAAACTGTTTTTT
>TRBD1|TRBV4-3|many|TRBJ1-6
CASSPDRTGWSSNSPLHF
TGCGCCAGCAGCCCCGATCGGACAGGGTGGTCTAGTAATTCACCCCTCCACTTT
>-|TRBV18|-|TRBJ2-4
CASSIALGSKNIQYF
TGTGCCAGCTCTATAGCTTTGGGATCCAAAAACATTCAGTACTTC
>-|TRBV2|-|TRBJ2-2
CASSQSRAGELFF
TGTGCCAGCAGTCAGTCGAGAGCCGGGGAGCTGTTTTTT
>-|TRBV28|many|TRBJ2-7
CASSPGQHYEQYF
TGTGCCAGCAGCCCGGGACAACACTACGAGCAGTACTTC
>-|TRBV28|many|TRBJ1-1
CASSLVEAEAFF
TGTGCCAGCAGTTTAGTGGAGGCTGAAGCTTTCTTT
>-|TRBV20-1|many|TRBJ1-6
CSARDPRPFVSLHF
TGCAGTGCTAGGGACCCCCGGCCATTCGTGTCCCTCCACTTT
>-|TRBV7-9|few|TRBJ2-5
CASSLVVSETQYF
TGTGCCAGCAGCTTAGTCGTGTCGGAGACCCAGTACTTC
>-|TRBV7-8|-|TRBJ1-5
CASSLNSPFSEDNQPQHF
TGTGCCAGCAGCTTAAACTCTCCTTTCTCAGAGGACAATCAGCCCCAGCATTTT
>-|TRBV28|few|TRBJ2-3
CASSNPDADTQYF
TGTGCCAGCAGTAACCCGGACGCAGATACGCAGTATTTT
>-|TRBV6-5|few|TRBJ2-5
CASSMSRGNQETQYF
TGTGCCAGCAGTATGAGTCGGGGAAATCAAGAGACCCAGTACTTC
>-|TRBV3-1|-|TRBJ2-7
CASTQDYDYEQYF
TGTGCCAGCACCCAAGACTATGACTACGAGCAGTACTTC
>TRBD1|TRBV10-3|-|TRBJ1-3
CAISESGQKPGNTIYF
TGTGCCATCAGTGAGTCGGGACAGAAGCCTGGAAACACCATATATTTT
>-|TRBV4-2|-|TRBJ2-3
CASSLEDTQYF
TGTGCCAGCAGCCTCGAAGATACGCAGTATTTT
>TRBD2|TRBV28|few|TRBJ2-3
CASSPPQRGADTQYF
TGTGCCAGCAGTCCGCCCCAGCGGGGGGCAGATACGCAGTATTTT
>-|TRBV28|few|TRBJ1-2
CASSFRTVQVRYGYTF
TGTGCCAGCAGTTTCAGGACAGTCCAAGTTCGCTATGGCTACACCTTC
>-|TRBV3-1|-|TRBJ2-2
CASSQGDVRTNTGELFF
TGTGCCAGCAGCCAAGGGGACGTCAGAACGAACACCGGGGAGCTGTTTTTT
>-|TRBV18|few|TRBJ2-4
CASSPSYAKNIQYF
TGTGCCAGCTCACCAAGCTACGCCAAAAACATTCAGTACTTC
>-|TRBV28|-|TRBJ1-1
CASLSFTEAFF
TGTGCCAGCTTGAGTTTTACTGAAGCTTTCTTT
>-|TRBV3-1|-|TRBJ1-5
CSSSHGRQPQHF
TGTTCCAGCAGCCACGGACGCCAGCCCCAGCATTTT
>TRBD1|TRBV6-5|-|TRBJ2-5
CASSYGTGGLETQYF
TGTGCCAGCAGTTACGGGACAGGGGGCCTAGAGACCCAGTACTTC
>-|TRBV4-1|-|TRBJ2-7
CASSQDTEGEQYF
TGCGCCAGCAGCCAAGATACGGAGGGCGAGCAGTACTTC
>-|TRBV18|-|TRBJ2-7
CASSPPGTHYEQYF
TGTGCCAGCTCACCCCCCGGGACCCACTACGAGCAGTACTTC
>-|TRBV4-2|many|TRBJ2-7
CASSQVEANAEEQYF
TGTGCCAGCAGCCAAGTTGAAGCGAACGCAGAGGAGCAGTACTTC
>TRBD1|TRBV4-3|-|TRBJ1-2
CASSQDRADRAYGYTF
TGCGCCAGCAGCCAAGATCGGGCGGACAGGGCTTATGGCTACACCTTC
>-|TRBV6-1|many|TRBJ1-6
CASILEGSSPLHF
-
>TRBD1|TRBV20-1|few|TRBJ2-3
CSARQPGQGNFFPGTDTQYF
TGCAGTGCTAGACAACCGGGACAGGGGAACTTCTTCCCTGGCACAGATACGCAGTATTTT
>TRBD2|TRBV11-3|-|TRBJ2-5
CASRSTSGGPREYF
TGTGCCAGCAGAAGCACTAGCGGGGGGCCAAGAGAGTACTTC
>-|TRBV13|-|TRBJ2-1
CASSLDRSSYNEQFF
TGTGCCAGCAGCTTAGATAGAAGCTCCTACAATGAGCAGTTCTTC
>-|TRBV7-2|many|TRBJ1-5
CASSSYPQGRISNQPQHF
TGTGCCAGCAGTTCTTACCCCCAGGGGAGGATAAGCAATCAGCCCCAGCATTTT
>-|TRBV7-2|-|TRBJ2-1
CASSLARAANEQFF
TGTGCCAGCAGCTTAGCGAGGGCAGCCAATGAGCAGTTCTTC
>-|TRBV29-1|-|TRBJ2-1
CSVEGGGRLPYNEQFF
TGCAGCGTTGAAGGGGGGGGCCGCCTCCCCTACAATGAGCAGTTCTTC